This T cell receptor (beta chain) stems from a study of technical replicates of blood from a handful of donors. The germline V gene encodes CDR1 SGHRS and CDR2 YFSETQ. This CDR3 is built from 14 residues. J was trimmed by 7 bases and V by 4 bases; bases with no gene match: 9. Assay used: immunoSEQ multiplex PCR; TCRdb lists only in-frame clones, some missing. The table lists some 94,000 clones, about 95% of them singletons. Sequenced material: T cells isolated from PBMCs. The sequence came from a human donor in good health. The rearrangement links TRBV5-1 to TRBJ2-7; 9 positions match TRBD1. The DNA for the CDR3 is TGCGCCAGCAGCCACCGGGACAGGGCTAGTGAGCAGTACTTC. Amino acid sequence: CASSHRDRASEQYF.